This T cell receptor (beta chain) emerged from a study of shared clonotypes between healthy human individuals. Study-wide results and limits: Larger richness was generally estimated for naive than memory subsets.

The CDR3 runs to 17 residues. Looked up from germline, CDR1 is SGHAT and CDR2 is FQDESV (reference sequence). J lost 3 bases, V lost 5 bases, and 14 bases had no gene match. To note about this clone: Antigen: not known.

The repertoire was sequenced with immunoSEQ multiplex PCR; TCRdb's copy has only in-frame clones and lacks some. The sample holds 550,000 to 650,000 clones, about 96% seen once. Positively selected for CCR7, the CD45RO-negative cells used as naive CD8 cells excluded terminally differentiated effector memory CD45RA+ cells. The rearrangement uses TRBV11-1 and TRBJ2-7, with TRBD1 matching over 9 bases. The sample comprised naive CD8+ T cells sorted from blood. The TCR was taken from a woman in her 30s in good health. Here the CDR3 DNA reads TGTGCCAGCAGCCCTAAAAAAGGACAGGGGCTATACTACGAGCAGTACTTC. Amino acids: CASSPKKGQGLYYEQYF.